This entry features one T cell receptor beta chain sequence. The same CDR3 also results from other DNA sequences found in this sample. These data originate in a study of blood T cell repertoires in COVID-19. Study at large: Sites across the United States, Italy and Spain contributed samples from acute and convalescent COVID-19. T cells, B-cell-depleted T cells, or PBMCs supplied cDNA or gDNA.

As processed by the authors: Scientists estimated how many nucleated cells there were by amplifying reference gene primers. Clones were sequenced by immunoSEQ multiplex PCR, and TCRdb holds only the in-frame ones, with some missing. V, J and clone size reflect that table, while D and trimming were determined from the DNA. The sample lists fewer than 300,000 clones; approximately 85% were seen once. CDR1 is LGHDT and CDR2 is YNNKEL in the germline V gene (reference sequence). The CDR3 covers 13 residues. V shed 1 base and J shed 7 bases, with 8 bases lying between them. The clonotype comes from a man between 50 and 59 years old with active or convalescent COVID-19. J is TRBJ2-1 and V is TRBV3-1 (or the pseudogene TRBV3-2); D perhaps matches TRBD2 (6 bases). The source material was peripheral blood. The CDR3 sequence: CASSQVGGNEQFF. Written as DNA, the CDR3 is TGTGCCAGCAGCCAAGTCGGGGGTAATGAGCAGTTCTTC.